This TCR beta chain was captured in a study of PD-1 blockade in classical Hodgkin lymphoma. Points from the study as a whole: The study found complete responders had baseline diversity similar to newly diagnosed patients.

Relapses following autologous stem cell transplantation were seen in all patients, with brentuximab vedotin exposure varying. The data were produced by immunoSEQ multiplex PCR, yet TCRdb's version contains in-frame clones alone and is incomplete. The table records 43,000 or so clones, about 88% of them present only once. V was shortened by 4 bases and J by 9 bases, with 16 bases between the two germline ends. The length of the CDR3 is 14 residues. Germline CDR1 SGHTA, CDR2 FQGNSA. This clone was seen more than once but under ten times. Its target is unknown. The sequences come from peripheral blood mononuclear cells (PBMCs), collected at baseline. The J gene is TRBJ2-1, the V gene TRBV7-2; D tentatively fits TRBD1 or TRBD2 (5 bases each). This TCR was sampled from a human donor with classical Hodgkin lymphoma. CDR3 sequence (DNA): TGTGCCAGCAGCTCGGCAGGGCTTGAGGGTGAGCAGTTCTTC. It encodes CASSSAGLEGEQFF.